Listed below are T cell receptor beta chains from one sample, sequenced in a study of cytomegalovirus exposure and HLA in healthy donors. TCRdb's copy holds only in-frame clones and misses some; the assay was immunoSEQ multiplex PCR. The data contain around 80,000 clones, around 81% of them singletons. The sequencing input was PBMCs. The receptors derive from a man aged 35 to 55 in good health and CMV-seronegative. The CDR3 runs from the conserved cysteine through the conserved F or W. Fields, in order: J gene, clone size, V gene, D gene, CDR3 protein, CDR3 DNA. D genes are given only for firm matches. Size is stated for part of the rows, as once, few or many counts, or as a class when the clone is expanded.

J gene: TRBJ2-3
clone size: .
V gene: TRBV5-1
D gene: TRBD1
CDR3 protein: CASSLGGTGSTDTQYF
CDR3 DNA: TGCGCCAGCAGCTTGGGGGGGACAGGGAGCACAGATACGCAGTATTTT

J gene: TRBJ2-7
clone size: medium-sized
V gene: TRBV7-8
D gene: .
CDR3 protein: CASSGGLHEQYF
CDR3 DNA: TGTGCCAGCAGCGGTGGCTTGCACGAGCAGTACTTC

J gene: TRBJ1-2
clone size: .
V gene: TRBV18
D gene: TRBD1
CDR3 protein: CASSKSGQGVSNYGYTF
CDR3 DNA: TGTGCCAGTTCCAAATCAGGACAGGGTGTAAGCAACTATGGCTACACCTTC

J gene: TRBJ2-3
clone size: .
V gene: TRBV6-4
D gene: .
CDR3 protein: CASSAAGGSGTDTQYF
CDR3 DNA: TGTGCCAGCAGTGCCGCCGGCGGCAGCGGCACAGATACGCAGTATTTT

J gene: TRBJ2-2
clone size: .
V gene: TRBV30
D gene: TRBD1
CDR3 protein: CAWGGIGTGSTGELFF
CDR3 DNA: TGTGCCTGGGGGGGAATAGGGACAGGGAGCACCGGGGAGCTGTTTTTT

J gene: TRBJ1-3
clone size: .
V gene: TRBV5-5
D gene: .
CDR3 protein: CASSSGAVSGNTIYF
CDR3 DNA: TGTGCCAGCAGCTCTGGGGCCGTCTCTGGAAACACCATATATTTT

J gene: TRBJ1-1
clone size: .
V gene: TRBV5-6
D gene: .
CDR3 protein: CASSLEGRGFPQNTEAFF
CDR3 DNA: TGTGCCAGCAGCTTGGAAGGCAGGGGCTTTCCTCAGAACACTGAAGCTTTCTTT

J gene: TRBJ1-1
clone size: few
V gene: TRBV5-1
D gene: .
CDR3 protein: CASSLDFGGVSAEAFF
CDR3 DNA: TGCGCCAGCAGCTTAGATTTTGGGGGGGTATCCGCTGAAGCTTTCTTT

J gene: TRBJ2-3
clone size: once
V gene: TRBV19
D gene: TRBD1
CDR3 protein: CASSYRGSTDTQYF
CDR3 DNA: TGTGCCAGTAGTTACAGGGGGTCGACAGATACGCAGTATTTT

J gene: TRBJ1-4
clone size: .
V gene: TRBV19
D gene: TRBD1
CDR3 protein: CASSMGQVAEKLFF
CDR3 DNA: TGTGCCAGTAGTATGGGACAGGTTGCCGAAAAACTGTTTTTT

J gene: TRBJ1-3
clone size: .
V gene: TRBV6-5
D gene: TRBD1
CDR3 protein: CASSYYGQGGNTIYF
CDR3 DNA: TGTGCCAGCAGTTACTATGGACAGGGTGGAAACACCATATATTTT

J gene: TRBJ1-6
clone size: few
V gene: TRBV28
D gene: TRBD1
CDR3 protein: CASIPGQGFFGSPLHF
CDR3 DNA: TGTGCCAGCATCCCGGGACAGGGGTTTTTTGGTTCACCCCTCCACTTT

J gene: TRBJ2-5
clone size: .
V gene: TRBV2
D gene: .
CDR3 protein: CASSEEGAGWETQYF
CDR3 DNA: TGTGCCAGCAGTGAGGAGGGGGCAGGGTGGGAGACCCAGTACTTC

J gene: TRBJ2-4
clone size: .
V gene: TRBV6-8
D gene: TRBD2
CDR3 protein: CASSSGLAGGPGAKNIQYF
CDR3 DNA: TGTGCCAGCAGTTCGGGACTAGCGGGAGGCCCTGGGGCCAAAAACATTCAGTACTTC

J gene: TRBJ2-7
clone size: .
V gene: TRBV15
D gene: .
CDR3 protein: CATSREVADTSYEQYF
CDR3 DNA: TGTGCCACCAGCAGAGAGGTGGCGGACACTTCCTACGAGCAGTACTTC

J gene: TRBJ1-3
clone size: few
V gene: TRBV6-1
D gene: .
CDR3 protein: CASSEAASSGNTIYF
CDR3 DNA: TGTGCCAGCAGTGAAGCGGCAAGCTCTGGAAACACCATATATTTT

J gene: TRBJ2-7
clone size: .
V gene: TRBV7-6
D gene: .
CDR3 protein: CASSSLPGRDYEQYF
CDR3 DNA: TGTGCCAGCAGCTCGTTGCCGGGAAGGGACTACGAGCAGTACTTC

J gene: TRBJ2-2
clone size: few
V gene: TRBV4-1
D gene: TRBD2
CDR3 protein: CASSQQPGGNTGELFF
CDR3 DNA: TGCGCCAGCAGCCAGCAGCCGGGGGGGAACACCGGGGAGCTGTTTTTT

J gene: TRBJ2-3
clone size: .
V gene: TRBV19
D gene: TRBD2
CDR3 protein: CASRWGGTNTDTQYF
CDR3 DNA: TGTGCCAGTAGATGGGGGGGGACTAACACAGATACGCAGTATTTT

J gene: TRBJ1-1
clone size: .
V gene: TRBV18
D gene: TRBD1
CDR3 protein: CASSPGQGAGTEAFF
CDR3 DNA: TGTGCCAGCTCACCCGGACAGGGGGCGGGCACTGAAGCTTTCTTT

J gene: TRBJ1-1
clone size: .
V gene: TRBV4-1
D gene: .
CDR3 protein: CASSQPIRGAEAFF
CDR3 DNA: TGCGCCAGCAGCCAACCAATTAGGGGTGCTGAAGCTTTCTTT

J gene: TRBJ1-2
clone size: .
V gene: TRBV19
D gene: .
CDR3 protein: CASMANRASDGYTF
CDR3 DNA: TGTGCCAGTATGGCTAACAGGGCGAGTGACGGCTACACCTTC

J gene: TRBJ2-2
clone size: .
V gene: TRBV5-1
D gene: .
CDR3 protein: CASSLAGQNTGELFF
CDR3 DNA: TGCGCCAGCAGCTTGGCGGGACAGAACACCGGGGAGCTGTTTTTT

J gene: TRBJ2-6
clone size: .
V gene: TRBV6-5
D gene: .
CDR3 protein: CASSYSAWANVLTF
CDR3 DNA: TGTGCCAGCAGTTACTCAGCGTGGGCCAACGTCCTGACTTTC

J gene: TRBJ2-7
clone size: once
V gene: TRBV12-5
D gene: TRBD2
CDR3 protein: CASGLGAGRAYEQYF
CDR3 DNA: TGTGCTAGTGGTTTGGGAGCGGGGAGAGCCTACGAGCAGTACTTC

J gene: TRBJ2-1
clone size: few
V gene: TRBV9
D gene: TRBD2
CDR3 protein: CASSVGGAGVFRDNEQFF
CDR3 DNA: TGTGCCAGCAGCGTAGGGGGAGCGGGAGTTTTTAGAGACAATGAGCAGTTCTTC

J gene: TRBJ2-5
clone size: .
V gene: TRBV5-1
D gene: TRBD1
CDR3 protein: CASSLDGTGGVEEQYF
CDR3 DNA: TGCGCCAGCAGCTTGGATGGGACAGGGGGCGTGGAAGAGCAGTACTTC

J gene: TRBJ2-1
clone size: .
V gene: TRBV18
D gene: TRBD2
CDR3 protein: CASSPQLAGRHNEQFF
CDR3 DNA: TGTGCCAGCTCACCACAGTTAGCGGGAAGGCACAATGAGCAGTTCTTC

J gene: TRBJ2-7
clone size: few
V gene: TRBV27
D gene: .
CDR3 protein: CASSLSGGIRYEQYF
CDR3 DNA: TGTGCCAGCAGTTTGTCTGGGGGGATTCGGTACGAGCAGTACTTC

J gene: TRBJ2-7
clone size: .
V gene: TRBV2
D gene: TRBD1
CDR3 protein: CASKGTGHTYEQYF
CDR3 DNA: TGTGCCAGCAAAGGGACAGGGCATACATACGAGCAGTACTTC

J gene: TRBJ2-2
clone size: .
V gene: TRBV7-3
D gene: TRBD1
CDR3 protein: CASSAGQVSRTGELFF
CDR3 DNA: TGTGCCAGCAGCGCCGGACAGGTCAGCCGTACCGGGGAGCTGTTTTTT

J gene: TRBJ2-1
clone size: .
V gene: TRBV7-9
D gene: .
CDR3 protein: CASSLNRERRYNEQFF
CDR3 DNA: TGTGCCAGCAGCTTAAATCGGGAGCGTCGTTACAATGAGCAGTTCTTC

J gene: TRBJ2-3
clone size: .
V gene: TRBV5-8
D gene: TRBD2
CDR3 protein: CASSYQGLAGGTDTQYF
CDR3 DNA: TGTGCCAGCAGTTACCAGGGACTAGCGGGAGGCACAGATACGCAGTATTTT

J gene: TRBJ1-5
clone size: .
V gene: TRBV4-1
D gene: .
CDR3 protein: CASSQEGFTGWQPQHF
CDR3 DNA: TGCGCCAGCAGCCAAGAGGGTTTTACGGGATGGCAGCCCCAGCATTTT

J gene: TRBJ2-7
clone size: .
V gene: TRBV6-1
D gene: .
CDR3 protein: CASRDNKLYEQYF
CDR3 DNA: TGTGCCAGCAGGGACAACAAACTCTACGAGCAGTACTTC

J gene: TRBJ2-1
clone size: .
V gene: TRBV4-2
D gene: TRBD2
CDR3 protein: CASSQTGTSGRAGSYNEQFF
CDR3 DNA: TGTGCCAGCAGCCAAACAGGGACTAGCGGGAGGGCTGGGTCCTACAATGAGCAGTTCTTC

J gene: TRBJ2-1
clone size: .
V gene: TRBV9
D gene: TRBD2
CDR3 protein: CASSVGTSGSQDEQFF
CDR3 DNA: TGTGCCAGCAGCGTGGGGACTAGCGGGAGTCAGGATGAGCAGTTCTTC

J gene: TRBJ2-5
clone size: few
V gene: TRBV5-1
D gene: TRBD2
CDR3 protein: CASSPSGAKSETQYF
CDR3 DNA: TGCGCCAGCTCCCCTAGCGGGGCTAAATCAGAGACCCAGTACTTC

J gene: TRBJ2-7
clone size: .
V gene: TRBV4-2
D gene: .
CDR3 protein: CASSQEEAGGYEQYF
CDR3 DNA: TGTGCCAGCAGCCAAGAGGAAGCGGGCGGCTACGAGCAGTACTTC

J gene: TRBJ1-1
clone size: .
V gene: TRBV5-1
D gene: .
CDR3 protein: CASSLGDNRFTEAFF
CDR3 DNA: TGCGCCAGCAGCTTGGGGGACAACAGATTCACTGAAGCTTTCTTT

J gene: TRBJ2-7
clone size: .
V gene: TRBV5-6
D gene: TRBD1
CDR3 protein: CASSLERTGGRGVYEQYF
CDR3 DNA: TGTGCCAGCAGCTTGGAGAGGACAGGGGGCCGAGGAGTGTACGAGCAGTACTTC

J gene: TRBJ2-1
clone size: once
V gene: TRBV5-1
D gene: .
CDR3 protein: CASSLVSGPDEQFF
CDR3 DNA: TGCGCCAGCAGCTTGGTCAGCGGGCCCGATGAGCAGTTCTTC

J gene: TRBJ1-1
clone size: .
V gene: TRBV7-9
D gene: .
CDR3 protein: CSSSYSGVFTEAFF
CDR3 DNA: TGTTCCAGCAGCTATTCAGGGGTGTTTACTGAAGCTTTCTTT

J gene: TRBJ2-2
clone size: few
V gene: TRBV6-5
D gene: TRBD2
CDR3 protein: CASSWTSGSTGELFF
CDR3 DNA: TGTGCCAGCAGTTGGACTAGCGGGAGCACCGGGGAGCTGTTTTTT

J gene: TRBJ2-7
clone size: .
V gene: TRBV6-5
D gene: .
CDR3 protein: CASSYSTGAYEQYF
CDR3 DNA: TGTGCCAGCAGTTACTCTACGGGGGCCTACGAGCAGTACTTC

J gene: TRBJ1-1
clone size: .
V gene: TRBV28
D gene: .
CDR3 protein: CASRFYSTVNTEAFF
CDR3 DNA: TGTGCCAGCAGGTTTTACAGTACGGTGAACACTGAAGCTTTCTTT

J gene: TRBJ2-1
clone size: .
V gene: TRBV5-1
D gene: .
CDR3 protein: CASSNQYSSYNEQFF
CDR3 DNA: TGCGCCAGCAGTAACCAGTATTCCTCCTACAATGAGCAGTTCTTC

J gene: TRBJ1-5
clone size: .
V gene: TRBV27
D gene: TRBD1
CDR3 protein: CASSQGTVLNQPQHF
CDR3 DNA: TGTGCCAGCAGTCAGGGGACAGTTCTTAATCAGCCCCAGCATTTT

J gene: TRBJ2-2
clone size: .
V gene: TRBV15
D gene: TRBD2
CDR3 protein: CATSRLAGVIGELFF
CDR3 DNA: TGTGCCACCAGCAGACTAGCGGGAGTTATCGGGGAGCTGTTTTTT

J gene: TRBJ2-2
clone size: .
V gene: TRBV25-1
D gene: TRBD1
CDR3 protein: CASSRDRDAGELFF
CDR3 DNA: TGTGCCAGCTCCCGGGACAGGGACGCCGGGGAGCTGTTTTTT

J gene: TRBJ1-1
clone size: .
V gene: TRBV6-1
D gene: .
CDR3 protein: CASSAGQSWNTEAFF
CDR3 DNA: TGTGCCAGCAGTGCCGGACAGAGCTGGAACACTGAAGCTTTCTTT

J gene: TRBJ1-1
clone size: .
V gene: TRBV2
D gene: .
CDR3 protein: CASSERAARGLVAFF
CDR3 DNA: TGTGCCAGCAGTGAAAGGGCGGCACGGGGATTAGTAGCTTTCTTT

J gene: TRBJ2-7
clone size: once
V gene: TRBV9
D gene: .
CDR3 protein: CASSVGPSGPSYEQYF
CDR3 DNA: TGTGCCAGCAGCGTAGGTCCTTCAGGGCCATCCTACGAGCAGTACTTC

J gene: TRBJ1-1
clone size: .
V gene: TRBV7-3
D gene: .
CDR3 protein: CASSSGQNTEAFF
CDR3 DNA: TGTGCCAGCAGCTCTGGACAGAACACTGAAGCTTTCTTT